The source of this T cell receptor (beta chain) is a study of T cell repertoires in cytomegalovirus infection. Whole-study context: CMV epitopes in the study were HLA-C-restricted (recently identified) and HLA-B-restricted (well studied). An indication of both CMV infection and matching HLA type came from public TCR beta signatures.

Study outcomes and limitations: CMV-specific HLA-C-restricted TCR beta clonotypes dominated the ex vivo response. Summed public TCR beta family frequency identified CMV carriers bearing the relevant HLA.

TCRdb fed the reads into MiXCR, producing one record per CDR3 protein. The table lists about 400,000 distinct CDR3 sequences, around a third of them singletons. The CDR3 spans 15 residues. V shed 6 bases and J shed 0 bases, with 15 bases lying between them. Germline assignment: CDR1 DFQATT and CDR2 SNEGSKA (reference sequence). In the case of this clonotype: Its matching antigen is unknown.

This chain links TRBV20-1 with TRBJ2-1; the D gene is possibly TRBD2 (6 bases). This TCR came from a human donor in good health (CMV status not recorded). Some clones in this sample may be carry-over from other donors' samples. The specimen comprised cultured PBMCs, sampled from culture after CMV antigen stimulation. The chain's CDR3 is CSAQPSAGSYNEQFF. CDR3 nucleotides: TGCAGTGCCCAACCTAGCGCCGGCTCCTACAATGAGCAGTTCTTC.